This is a list of T cell receptor beta chains from one sample in a study of blood T cell repertoires in COVID-19. Some clones are missing from TCRdb's copy, which holds only in-frame ones; the method was immunoSEQ multiplex PCR. The repertoire holds about 430,000 clones, with around nine tenths as singletons. The sequenced sample consisted of PBMCs or T cells enriched from blood (not recorded which). The receptors shown here come from a young woman with acute COVID-19. The CDR3 runs from the conserved cysteine through the conserved F or W. Fields, in order: V gene, clone size, D gene, J gene, CDR3 length, CDR3 DNA, CDR3 protein. A D gene is named only where the DNA matches it firmly. Expanded clones are given a class, and other clones once, few, many or no size at all.

TRBV21-1,-,-,TRBJ2-1,14,TGTATACATGGGGCTAGCGGGGGTTGGGACGAGCAGTTCTTC,CIHGASGGWDEQFF
TRBV19,-,TRBD1,TRBJ2-2,17,TGTGCCAGTAGTATTCCTCGACAGGGGAAGGGGACCGGGGAGCTGTTTTTT,CASSIPRQGKGTGELFF
TRBV19,-,-,TRBJ2-1,13,TGTGCCAGTAGTACCCAACTGGAGAATGAGCAGTTCTTC,CASSTQLENEQFF
TRBV10-3,-,TRBD1,TRBJ2-2,14,TGTGCCATCACCGGGACAGAAAACACCGGGGAGCTGTTTTTT,CAITGTENTGELFF
TRBV19,-,-,TRBJ1-5,16,TGTGCCAGTAGTATTGTCATAGGGGATAGCAATCAGCCCCAGCATTTT,CASSIVIGDSNQPQHF
TRBV29-1,-,-,TRBJ1-3,11,TGCAGCGTTGACGGGGGAAACACCATATATTTT,CSVDGGNTIYF
TRBV7-2,-,-,TRBJ1-6,14,TGTGCCAGCAGCTGGGGCGGGACTGAGCCACCCCTCCACTTT,CASSWGGTEPPLHF
TRBV5-6,-,-,TRBJ1-4,12,TGTGCCAGCAGTTCAGACTTGGAAAAACTGTTTTTT,CASSSDLEKLFF
TRBV6-1,-,-,TRBJ1-1,16,TGTGCCAGCAGTGTCGTGGGGGAGGCCCAGAACACTGAAGCTTTCTTT,CASSVVGEAQNTEAFF
TRBV30,-,-,TRBJ2-7,11,TGTGCCTGGAGTCGCGCGACTCAAAGGTACTTC,CAWSRATQRYF
TRBV9,-,TRBD2,TRBJ2-5,18,TGTGCCAGCAGCGTAGCTATAGGGTTAACGGGGGGGCAAGAGACCCAGTACTTC,CASSVAIGLTGGQETQYF
TRBV24-1,-,TRBD1,TRBJ2-5,16,TGTGCCACCAGTGATTTGTATGGGACAGGGAGGGAGACCCAGTACTTC,CATSDLYGTGRETQYF
TRBV6-6,few,-,TRBJ1-2,17,TGTGCCAGCAGTCCCATAGGGGCCCAGAGCATTTCGCGCGGCTACACCTTC,CASSPIGAQSISRGYTF
TRBV5-1,-,TRBD2,TRBJ2-3,16,TGCGCCAGCAGCTTGGGACTAGCGGGGGGTGCAGATACGCAGTATTTT,CASSLGLAGGADTQYF
TRBV20-1,few,-,TRBJ2-7,13,TGCAGTGCTAGTATCGGTTTGTCCTACGAGCAGTACTTC,CSASIGLSYEQYF
TRBV15,-,-,TRBJ2-2,17,TGTGCCACCAGCAGTTTAGTATCCCCCCGAGGCACCGGGGAGCTGTTTTTT,CATSSLVSPRGTGELFF
TRBV2,-,TRBD1,TRBJ2-3,15,TGTGCCAGCAGTGCAGGTGACAGGGCGATAGATACGCAGTATTTT,CASSAGDRAIDTQYF
TRBV9,few,-,TRBJ1-4,18,TGTGCCAGCAGCGTAGCCCGTGACAGGCTTCAGGGTAATGAAAAACTGTTTTTT,CASSVARDRLQGNEKLFF
TRBV19,-,TRBD1,TRBJ1-1,14,TGTGCCAGTATACGGACAGGGTCGGGGACTGAAGCTTTCTTT,CASIRTGSGTEAFF
TRBV19,-,-,TRBJ2-2,15,TGTGCCAGTAGTTCCTCGGACTCCCTGGGCGGGGAGCTGTTTTTT,CASSSSDSLGGELFF
TRBV29-1,few,-,TRBJ1-1,15,TGCAGCGTTGAAGGGACTGCCAGCGTGAACACTGAAGCTTTCTTT,CSVEGTASVNTEAFF
TRBV10-2,-,TRBD1,TRBJ2-2,15,TGCGCCAGCAGGGACGGGGGACAGGACACCGGGGAGCTGTTTTTT,CASRDGGQDTGELFF
TRBV12-5,-,-,TRBJ1-6,14,TGTGCTAGTGGTTTGGTTGAGGGGGATTCACCCCTCCACTTT,CASGLVEGDSPLHF
TRBV3-1/TRBV3-2,-,-,TRBJ2-2,14,TGTGCCAGCAGCTGGGGGGTGAACACCGGGGAGCTGTTTTTT,CASSWGVNTGELFF
TRBV2,-,-,TRBJ1-3,16,TGTGCCAGCAGCGCACAGGGAGCTCTCTCTGGAAACACCATATATTTT,CASSAQGALSGNTIYF
TRBV5-6,once,TRBD1,TRBJ1-1,15,TGTGCCAGCAGCTTGGTAGACAGGGCACCCACTGAAGCTTTCTTT,CASSLVDRAPTEAFF
TRBV4-1,once,TRBD1,TRBJ2-7,16,TGCGCCAGCAGCCAAAGGTTCGGGACAGGGACCTACGAGCAGTACTTC,CASSQRFGTGTYEQYF
TRBV2,-,TRBD1,TRBJ2-5,14,TGTGCCAGCAGGCTACAGGGGGCGGGGGAGACCCAGTACTTC,CASRLQGAGETQYF
TRBV9,once,-,TRBJ1-3,15,TGTGCCAGCAGCGTAGGAGGCTACTCTGGAAACACCATATATTTT,CASSVGGYSGNTIYF
TRBV19,once,TRBD1,TRBJ1-6,13,TGTGCCAGCCAACAGGGGGCAAATTCACCCCTCCACTTT,CASQQGANSPLHF
TRBV18,-,-,TRBJ1-5,14,TGTGCCAGCTCACAACTTCCAAAAGATCAGCCCCAGCATTTT,CASSQLPKDQPQHF
TRBV27,-,TRBD2,TRBJ2-5,19,TGTGCCAGCAGGCACAGGAGTAGGTCTAGCGGGGCCCAGAGGGAGACCCAGTACTTC,CASRHRSRSSGAQRETQYF
TRBV3-1/TRBV3-2,-,-,TRBJ2-7,15,TGTGCCAGCTCCCGACAGGACTTCCCCTCCTACGAGCAGTACTTC,CASSRQDFPSYEQYF
TRBV25-1,-,-,TRBJ1-5,14,TGTGCCAGCAGTGTAGCCAATAGCAATCAGCCCCAGCATTTT,CASSVANSNQPQHF
TRBV20-1,-,-,TRBJ2-7,11,TGCAGTGCTACTTTAGTCGGCGAGCAGTACTTC,CSATLVGEQYF
TRBV7-2,-,-,TRBJ1-1,15,TGTGCCAGCAGCCCGGACTCCCCATCGGGCACTGAAGCTTTCTTT,CASSPDSPSGTEAFF
TRBV13,-,TRBD2,TRBJ2-1,12,TGTGCCAGCAGCCAACAAGCGGGAGAACAGTTCTTC,CASSQQAGEQFF
TRBV18,once,-,TRBJ1-3,15,TGTGCCAGCTCAACGACAGCGCCCGACGGAAACACCATATATTTT,CASSTTAPDGNTIYF
TRBV24-1,-,-,TRBJ2-3,13,TGTGCCACCAGGGCCAGCGCTAGAGATACGCAGTATTTT,CATRASARDTQYF
TRBV6-1,-,-,TRBJ2-5,14,TGTGCCAGCAGTGAAGCGAGGGGGAGAGAGACCCAGTACTTC,CASSEARGRETQYF
TRBV7-2,-,TRBD2,TRBJ2-7,13,TGTGCCAGCAGCTTGGGACTAGCGTCCGAGCAGTACTTC,CASSLGLASEQYF
TRBV3-1/TRBV3-2,-,TRBD1,TRBJ1-1,16,TGTGCCAGCAGTCCCTGGGACAGGGGGCGCGACACTGAAGCTTTCTTT,CASSPWDRGRDTEAFF
TRBV7-2,-,TRBD2,TRBJ2-3,17,TGTGCCAGCAGCCCCCACGGACTAGCGGGGGACACAGATACGCAGTATTTT,CASSPHGLAGDTDTQYF
TRBV9,-,-,TRBJ2-3,15,TGTGCCAGCAGCGTAGACGGGGGGCGCACAGATACGCAGTATTTT,CASSVDGGRTDTQYF
TRBV6-1,-,TRBD1,TRBJ2-7,13,TGTGCCAGCAGGGAAGTGGACAGGGGGGAGCAGTACTTC,CASREVDRGEQYF
TRBV10-3,-,TRBD1,TRBJ1-4,14,TGTGCCATCAGTGACAGACAGGGTTATGAAAAACTGTTTTTT,CAISDRQGYEKLFF
TRBV30,-,TRBD1,TRBJ2-7,14,TGTGCCTGGACCAAGACCAGGGACAGCTACGAGCAGTACTTC,CAWTKTRDSYEQYF
TRBV19,-,TRBD1,TRBJ1-4,15,TGTGCCGCAGGAAGCGGAAGGGGGCAGGGGGAAAAACTGTTTTTT,CAAGSGRGQGEKLFF
TRBV28,-,TRBD1,TRBJ2-7,15,TGTGCCAGCAGTCCAGCCGGGACAGGGACAATCGAGCAGTACTTC,CASSPAGTGTIEQYF
TRBV19,-,-,TRBJ1-4,18,TGTGCCAGTAGTGCTCGACGAGGGAGAGCTGCAACTAATGAAAAACTGTTTTTT,CASSARRGRAATNEKLFF
TRBV7-9,-,-,TRBJ1-2,14,TGTGCCAGCAGCCCGGACACCCCTAACTATGGCTACACCTTC,CASSPDTPNYGYTF
TRBV29-1,once,-,TRBJ1-3,14,TGCAGCGTTGACGGGGATTTAATTGGAAACACCATATATTTT,CSVDGDLIGNTIYF
TRBV25-1,-,-,TRBJ1-1,13,TGTGCCAGCAGTGAACCCTCCAGGGTCAGAGCTTTCTTT,CASSEPSRVRAFF
TRBV2,few,TRBD1,TRBJ1-1,15,TGTGCCAGCAGTGAACTGGGACAGGGGGCTACTGAAGCTTTCTTT,CASSELGQGATEAFF
TRBV5-1,-,TRBD1,TRBJ2-1,15,TGCGCCAGCAGCTCTCCGGGACAGAGTTACAATGAGCAGTTCTTC,CASSSPGQSYNEQFF
TRBV29-1,-,-,TRBJ2-3,13,TGCAGCACATTAGCCGGATACACAGATACGCAGTATTTT,CSTLAGYTDTQYF